The 25 T cell receptor beta chains below were found in one sample sequenced in a study of shared clonotypes between healthy human individuals. Produced via immunoSEQ multiplex PCR; TCRdb's table is partial and in-frame only. The sample yields about 960,000 clones, over 60% seen once. Material for sequencing was memory CD4+ T cells sorted from blood. Subset in this sample: CD45RA-negative fraction. The receptors were gathered from a man between 18 and 35 years old in good health.

The genes are TRBV11-2 and TRBJ1-3, with a possible D match to TRBD1 (6 bases). V shed 7 bases and J shed 0 bases, with 13 bases lying between them. CDR3 size: 15 residues. CDR1 is SGHAT, CDR2 FQNNGV, per germline. The CDR3 loop is CASMRGARSGNTIYF. The CDR3 DNA follows: TGTGCCAGCATGAGGGGGGCTCGCTCTGGAAACACCATATATTTT.

This rearrangement joins TRBV27 to TRBJ1-6, with D possibly TRBD1 on 6 matching bases. CDR3 length: 15 residues. Deletions cut 2 bases from V and 7 bases from J, with 12 bases between. The V gene's germline CDR1 is MNHEY and CDR2 SMNVEV (reference sequence). CDR3 DNA: TGTGCCAGCAGTTTAAATGGGCAGGGGAATTCACCCCTCCACTTT. It codes for CASSLNGQGNSPLHF.

The genes are TRBV29-1 and TRBJ2-5; D gene unclear. The CDR3 consists of 10 residues. Trimming took 4 bases from V and 5 from J, leaving 5 bases between them. CDR1 and CDR2 from the germline V gene are SQVTM and ANQGSEA. CDR3 DNA: TGCAGCGTTGGTTGGGAGACCCAGTACTTC. Translating gives CSVGWETQYF.

The chain has TRBV29-1 and TRBJ1-2, with D possibly being TRBD1 (6 bases). Germline V gene lookup returns CDR1 SQVTM and CDR2 ANQGSEA. V shed 5 bases and J shed 3 bases, with 13 bases lying between them. The CDR3 contains 13 residues. CDR3 coding DNA: TGCAGCGTTATGATACAGGGTTACTATGGCTACACCTTC. Translating it yields CSVMIQGYYGYTF.

This clone was observed a few times. The chain combines TRBV7-9 with TRBJ1-3; no firm D call. CDR1 and CDR2 (germline): SEHNR, FQNEAQ (reference sequence). The length of the CDR3 is 13 residues. V lost 5 bases and J lost 4, with 9 bases in between. The CDR3 DNA follows: TGTGCCAGCAGCCGCGGGCAGGGAAACACCATATATTTT. Amino acid sequence: CASSRGQGNTIYF.

As regards this clone: This CDR3 is also generated by other DNA sequences in the sample. The chain uses TRBV9 and TRBJ2-1; 9 nucleotides match TRBD2. CDR1 is SGDLS and CDR2 is YYNGEE in the germline V gene. The V gene end was trimmed by 0 bases and the J gene end by 5 bases; junction bases not matched to a gene: 6. The CDR3 is made up of 16 amino acids. The CDR3 here is CASSVVPAGGHNEQFF. Written as DNA, the CDR3 is TGTGCCAGCAGCGTAGTCCCAGCGGGAGGCCACAATGAGCAGTTCTTC. Full variable domain (rest looked up from reference TRBV9 and TRBJ2-1): DSGVTQTPKHLITATGQRVTLRCSPRSGDLSVYWYQQSLDQGLQFLIQYYNGEERAKGNILERFSAQQFPDLHSELNLSSLELGDSALYFCASSVVPAGGHNEQFFGPGTRLTVL.

This clone appeared once. This chain connects TRBV29-1 to TRBJ2-1, with 7 bases that match TRBD2. V was clipped by 2 bases and J by 8 bases; unmatched bases: 9. The CDR3 is 14 amino acids. CDR1 is SQVTM and CDR2 is ANQGSEA in the germline V gene. CDR3 loop: CSVERSGGSDEQFF. DNA for the CDR3: TGCAGCGTTGAAAGGTCGGGAGGTAGCGATGAGCAGTTCTTC.

A note on this clone: One end of the junction does not line up with germline, which may come from a read error. J is TRBJ1-2 and V is TRBV2; weak D call: TRBD1 (6 bases). The V gene's germline CDR1 is SNHLY and CDR2 FYNNEI. The CDR3 has 14 residues. CDR3 coding DNA: TGTGCCGGCAGGACAGATTCTATTAACTATGGCTACACCTTC. It specifies CAGRTDSINYGYTF. Full variable domain (outside the CDR3, taken from reference TRBV2 and TRBJ1-2): EPEVTQTPSHQVTQMGQEVILRCVPISNHLYFYWYRQILGQKVEFLVSFYNNEISEKSEIFDDQFSVERPDGSNFTLKIRSTKLEDSAMYFCAGRTDSINYGYTFGSGTRLTVV.

A remark on this clone: The same CDR3 also results from other DNA sequences found in this sample. The CDR3 bases are TGTGCCAGCAGCTTAGGCTCGCCCACAGATACGCAGTATTTT. This sequence encodes CASSLGSPTDTQYF. The chain employs TRBV11-3 and TRBJ2-3; D gene uncertain. CDR3 length: 14 amino acids. V was shortened by 1 base and J by 2 bases, with 7 bases between the two germline ends. Germline V CDR1 and CDR2: SGHNT, YENEEA. The full variable domain, its missing parts supplied by reference TRBV11-3 and TRBJ2-3, is EAGVVQSPRYKIIEKKQPVAFWCNPISGHNTLYWYLQNLGQGPELLIRYENEEAVDDSQLPKDRFSAERLKGVDSTLKIQPAELGDSAVYLCASSLGSPTDTQYFGPGTRLTVL.

The CDR3 DNA follows: TGTGCCATCAGTGAGTGGGGGGCTAACACTGAAGCTTTCTTT. Amino acid sequence: CAISEWGANTEAFF. The genes are TRBV10-3 and TRBJ1-1, with D possibly matching TRBD1 (6 bases). V dropped 1 base and J dropped 2 bases, with 8 bases sitting between them. The CDR3 covers 14 residues. In germline, CDR1 is ENHRY, CDR2 SYGVKD.

This chain links TRBV30 with TRBJ2-7, with D perhaps being TRBD1 or TRBD2 (5 bases each). Germline V gene lookup returns CDR1 GTSNPN and CDR2 SVGIG (reference sequence). V was shortened by 0 bases and J by 6 bases, with 21 bases between the two germline ends. This CDR3 region has 16 residues. CDR3 residues: CAWSVSGTPNRREQYF. The CDR3 nucleotides are TGTGCCTGGAGTGTTTCCGGGACCCCGAATCGACGCGAGCAGTACTTC.

The rearrangement links TRBV15 to TRBJ2-3; D perhaps matches TRBD2 (6 bases). CDR1 LNHNV and CDR2 YYDKDF come from the germline V gene (reference sequence). The CDR3 covers 17 residues. V was cut by 0 bases and J by 0 bases, with 13 bases left in between. The DNA for the CDR3 is TGTGCCACCAGCAGAGATAGGCTAGCGACTAGCACAGATACGCAGTATTTT. It specifies CATSRDRLATSTDTQYF.

The J gene is TRBJ1-3, the V gene TRBV7-2; D is perhaps TRBD1 (5 bases). Germline V gene sequence: CDR1 SGHTA, CDR2 FQGNSA. This CDR3 has 14 residues. The V gene lost 5 bases and the J gene lost 11 bases, with 19 bases spanning the gap. The CDR3 spells CASSRTELGAAIYF. CDR3 DNA: TGTGCCAGCAGCCGAACCGAACTAGGGGCCGCCATATATTTT.

V is TRBV5-4 and J is TRBJ2-7; 8 positions match TRBD1. Germline assignment: CDR1 SGHNT and CDR2 YYREEE (reference sequence). V gave up 4 bases and J gave up 2 bases; unmatched junction bases: 5. This CDR3 spans 14 amino acids. CDR3 coding DNA: TGTGCCAGCAGCCGACAGGGGAGCGCCTACGAGCAGTACTTC. Its translation: CASSRQGSAYEQYF.

CDR3 sequence reads: CATAGWENTEAFF. CDR3 nucleotide sequence: TGTGCCACGGCGGGGTGGGAGAACACTGAAGCTTTCTTT. The V gene is TRBV6-1, the J gene TRBJ1-1; D gene unclear. Trimming cost V 10 bases and J 1 base, with 13 bases left between them. This CDR3 is 13 amino acids long. The V gene's germline CDR1 is MNHNS and CDR2 SASEGT.

CDR3 bases: TGTGCCAGCAGTTTGTCTCGCTGGGGCGGGGAGCTGTTTTTT. It yields the protein CASSLSRWGGELFF. The rearrangement uses TRBV2 and TRBJ2-2; D is unclear. This CDR3 spans 14 amino acids. Germline V gene lookup returns CDR1 SNHLY and CDR2 FYNNEI. The V and J ends lost 5 bases and 7 bases respectively, with 14 bases between them.

This clone was counted a few times. V and J are TRBV7-2 and TRBJ1-2; no definite D call. V was pared by 2 bases and J by 7 bases, with 11 bases between. This CDR3 comprises 13 residues. Germline CDR1 reads SGHTA; CDR2 reads FQGNSA. The chain's CDR3 is CASSLHGFTGYTF. DNA for the CDR3: TGTGCCAGCAGCTTACATGGTTTTACTGGCTACACCTTC.

The rearrangement joins TRBV27 to TRBJ1-3, with 7 bases fitting TRBD1. Germline V gene lookup returns CDR1 MNHEY and CDR2 SMNVEV (reference sequence). CDR3 size: 15 residues. Trimming removed 6 bases from V and 2 bases from J; junction bases left unmatched: 7. As DNA, the CDR3 is TGTGCCAGCAGGAATGGGGGGACAGCTGGAAACACCATATATTTT. Its protein is CASRNGGTAGNTIYF.

This clone was found once. The chain has TRBV10-3 and TRBJ2-5; 14 bases line up with TRBD2. Germline V gene lookup returns CDR1 ENHRY and CDR2 SYGVKD. The V and J ends lost 4 bases and 5 bases, in that order; junction bases with no gene match: 6. The CDR3 extends over 16 amino acids. The CDR3 region has the DNA TGTGCCATCAGTGGGACTAGCGGGGGGTTCGCGGAGACCCAGTACTTC. Translation: CAISGTSGGFAETQYF.

The V and J genes are TRBV5-4 and TRBJ1-2, with 9 bases matching TRBD1. Per germline, CDR1 SGHNT and CDR2 YYREEE (reference sequence). The CDR3 spans 15 residues. Germline trimming cut 7 bases from V and 6 bases from J; bases unmatched to any gene: 13. CDR3 sequence reads: CASSEPTGGDDGYTF. CDR3 bases: TGTGCCAGCTCGGAACCGACAGGGGGGGACGATGGCTACACCTTC.

This clone has only one observation. In the same sample, other DNA sequences code for this CDR3. This chain links TRBV9 with TRBJ2-2, with 8 positions matching TRBD1. The germline gives CDR1 SGDLS, CDR2 YYNGEE. V lost 2 bases and J lost 4; bases outside the gene matches: 1. This CDR3 region has 14 residues. Written as DNA, the CDR3 is TGTGCCAGCAGCGTTGGACAGGGCACCGGGGAGCTGTTTTTT. This codes for CASSVGQGTGELFF.

This clone was counted many times. The V call is TRBV4-1, the J call TRBJ2-7; 13 bases are a match to TRBD2. CDR3 length: 15 residues. Germline CDR1 reads MGHRA; CDR2 reads YSYEKL. V lost 6 bases, J lost 3 bases, and 5 bases stayed unmatched. CDR3 sequence reads: CASRPGTSGNYEQYF. CDR3 coding DNA: TGCGCCAGCAGGCCCGGGACTAGCGGGAACTACGAGCAGTACTTC.

This clone was detected once. The J gene is TRBJ2-7, the V gene TRBV7-8; D is uncertain. Deletions cut 6 bases from V and 2 bases from J, with 20 bases between. The CDR3 length is 16 residues. Germline CDR1 SGHVS, CDR2 FQNEAQ. CDR3 DNA sequence: TGTGCCAGCAGTTCACCCCACCCGAACGGCGCCTACGAGCAGTACTTC. It encodes CASSSPHPNGAYEQYF.

This clone is a singleton in its sample. The V and J genes are TRBV5-4 and TRBJ2-7, with D possibly TRBD2 on 5 matching bases. Germline V CDR1 and CDR2: SGHNT, YYREEE (reference sequence). The CDR3 is 17 amino acids. V was cut by 0 bases and J by 4 bases, with 20 bases left in between. The CDR3 reads CASSLGAAGKPTYEQYF. The CDR3 DNA reads TGTGCCAGCAGCTTGGGCGCGGCGGGCAAGCCCACTTACGAGCAGTACTTC. The variable domain in full, completed from reference TRBV5-4 and TRBJ2-7, reads ETGVTQSPTHLIKTRGQQVTLRCSSQSGHNTVSWYQQALGQGPQFIFQYYREEENGRGNFPPRFSGLQFPNYSSELNVNALELDDSALYLCASSLGAAGKPTYEQYFGPGTRLTVT.

The chain carries TRBV10-3 and TRBJ2-7; D is unresolved. The germline V gene encodes CDR1 ENHRY and CDR2 SYGVKD. CDR3 length: 12 residues. The V end was cut by 8 bases, the J end by 3 bases, with 11 bases between. The CDR3 sequence: CAIRDLRYEQYF. The CDR3, as DNA: TGTGCCATCCGAGACCTCCGCTACGAGCAGTACTTC.